This entry is about one TCR beta chain. Antigen unknown. A much larger clone lies one base from this, so it may be a read error. This sample is part of a study of T cell repertoires in cytomegalovirus infection. Regarding the study as a whole: Clonotypes of TCR beta that were HLA-C-restricted and CMV-specific dominated the ex vivo response. Individuals carrying CMV plus the relevant HLA were identified by cumulative frequency of public TCR beta families.

TCRdb re-called the reads with MiXCR, one entry per CDR3 protein. The sample includes 550,000 to 700,000 distinct CDR3 sequences, 35% to 50% of them seen just once. The clonotype comes from a human donor in good health (CMV status not recorded). Some clones in this sample may be carry-over from other donors' samples. The starting material was cultured PBMCs, obtained from culture after CMV antigen stimulation.

The CDR3 region has the DNA TGTGCCCGCAGCTTGGGGATAGACGGAAACACAGATACGCAGTATTTT. It encodes CARSLGIDGNTDTQYF. The chain has TRBV7-2 and TRBJ2-3; D call uncertain. There are 16 residues in the CDR3. Per the germline V gene, CDR1 is SGHTA and CDR2 is FQGNSA.